This entry lists 27 T cell receptor beta chains sequenced from one sample in a study of T cell changes during pregnancy in multiple sclerosis. Only in-frame clones appear in the TCRdb table, and some are missing; sequencing was by immunoSEQ multiplex PCR. Of around 54,000 clones detected, 92% appear once; the ten largest clones hold 0.55% to 0.65%. Sequencing used CD4+ T cells from peripheral blood mononuclear cells, obtained after pregnancy. The origin of the receptors is a female donor in good health, enrolled as a control in a pregnancy study.

V and J are TRBV28 and TRBJ1-5; D is uncertain. Trimming removed 1 base at V and 4 bases at J, with 5 bases between. The CDR3 has 13 residues. Per the germline V gene, CDR1 is MDHEN and CDR2 is SYDVKM. The CDR3 here is CASSLYENQPQHF. The DNA for the CDR3 is TGTGCCAGCAGTTTATACGAGAATCAGCCCCAGCATTTT.

The CDR3 DNA sequence: TGTGCCAGCAGCTTAGAATCGGGGGGGGCGCATGCCGCTTTCTTT. Translating gives CASSLESGGAHAAFF. This chain connects TRBV11-3 to TRBJ1-1; the D gene is possibly TRBD1 (6 bases). The CDR3 contains 15 residues. The V and J ends lost 0 bases and 11 bases respectively, with 19 bases between them. Germline V gene data show CDR1 as SGHNT and CDR2 as YENEEA.

The rearrangement uses TRBV19 and TRBJ2-1, with 7 bases matching TRBD2. This CDR3 is built from 18 residues. The germline gives CDR1 LNHDA, CDR2 SQIVND (reference sequence). V lost 4 bases to trimming and J lost 10 bases; unmatched junction nucleotides: 22. DNA for the CDR3: TGTGCCAGTAGTAAGGGAGGGAATCGGGACCAGCTTAGAGGGGAGCAGTTCTTC. Residues: CASSKGGNRDQLRGEQFF.

CDR3: CASIGGGGEETQYF. CDR3 nucleotides: TGTGCCAGCATCGGGGGGGGCGGGGAAGAGACCCAGTACTTC. This chain uses TRBV2 with TRBJ2-5, with 8 positions matching TRBD2. The germline gives CDR1 SNHLY, CDR2 FYNNEI. The V and J ends lost 7 bases and 3 bases, in that order; junction bases with no gene match: 7. The CDR3 is 14 residues long.

This chain connects TRBV21-1 to TRBJ2-1; the D call in the table, TRBD2, was not verified against the DNA. TRBV21-1 is tagged as a pseudogene. The CDR3 sequence is 19 residues long. CDR3 region: CASSPLPLAGVKPIDEQFF. In nucleotides, the CDR3 is TGTGCCAGCAGCCCCCTGCCACTAGCGGGAGTCAAGCCCATCGATGAGCAGTTCTTC.

The V and J genes are TRBV2 and TRBJ1-2; 7 bases match TRBD1. Germline V gives CDR1 SNHLY, CDR2 FYNNEI. The CDR3 length is 12 residues. The junction had 3 bases not matched to a gene; V was cut back by 4 bases and J by 7 bases. CDR3 sequence (DNA): TGTGCCAGCAGTGCGACAGGGCCTGGCTACACCTTC. As protein: CASSATGPGYTF.

The V gene is TRBV7-2, the J gene TRBJ1-2; D not certain. Germline lookup yields CDR1 SGHTA and CDR2 FQGNSA. Trimming shortened V by 3 bases and J by 7 bases, and 15 bases separated the two germline ends. The CDR3 contains 14 residues. The CDR3 is CASSLGSEAIGYTF. Written as DNA, the CDR3 is TGTGCCAGCAGCTTGGGCTCTGAAGCAATTGGCTACACCTTC.

This clone has more than one count but fewer than ten. V is TRBV4-1 and J is TRBJ1-5; 8 bases fit TRBD1. Germline values: CDR1 MGHRA, CDR2 YSYEKL. The CDR3 length is 16 residues. Trimming at V came to 4 bases and at J to 0 bases, leaving 5 bases not matched to a gene. The CDR3 loop reads CASSPSGQGSNQPQHF. The CDR3 region has the DNA TGCGCCAGCAGCCCGTCAGGACAGGGTAGCAATCAGCCCCAGCATTTT.

This chain joins TRBV5-6 and TRBJ2-3, with 8 bases aligning to TRBD1. The germline V gene has CDR1 SGHDT and CDR2 YYEEEE. This CDR3 has 15 residues. V trimming: 5 bases; J trimming: 2 bases; junction bases outside the gene matches: 7. The CDR3 protein is CASSFRQGYTDTQYF. As DNA, the CDR3 is TGTGCCAGCAGTTTTCGACAGGGGTACACAGATACGCAGTATTTT.

V gene TRBV9 combines with J gene TRBJ2-3; 7 bases agree with TRBD2. There are 15 residues in the CDR3. The germline V gene has CDR1 SGDLS and CDR2 YYNGEE. Losses at the gene ends were 0 bases for V and 3 bases for J; bases not matched to a gene: 4. CDR3 sequence: CASSVGAGATDTQYF. CDR3 in DNA: TGTGCCAGCAGCGTAGGGGCGGGAGCAACAGATACGCAGTATTTT.

This rearrangement joins TRBV11-2 to TRBJ2-7, with D perhaps TRBD2 (6 bases). The germline V gene has CDR1 SGHAT and CDR2 FQNNGV. The CDR3 runs 14 residues. Trimming removed 5 bases at V and 3 bases at J, with 14 bases between. The CDR3 coding sequence is TGTGCCAGCAGCCCCCTGCCGCGGGACTACGAGCAGTACTTC. As protein: CASSPLPRDYEQYF.

The V gene is TRBV5-6, the J gene TRBJ1-2, with 7 bases lining up with TRBD1. The germline CDR1 and CDR2 sequences are SGHDT and YYEEEE. V gave up 0 bases and J gave up 7 bases; unmatched junction bases: 9. This CDR3 is 15 amino acids long. The chain's CDR3 is CASSLVDRARGGYTF. In DNA form, the CDR3 reads TGTGCCAGCAGCTTGGTCGACAGGGCTCGGGGTGGCTACACCTTC. Using reference TRBV5-6 and TRBJ1-2 for the parts outside the CDR3, the full variable domain is DAGVTQSPTHLIKTRGQQVTLRCSPKSGHDTVSWYQQALGQGPQFIFQYYEEEERQRGNFPDRFSGHQFPNYSSELNVNALLLGDSALYLCASSLVDRARGGYTFGSGTRLTVV.

V is TRBV7-9 and J is TRBJ1-1, with 8 bases identical to TRBD1. The V gene's germline CDR1 is SEHNR and CDR2 FQNEAQ (reference sequence). The length of the CDR3 is 14 residues. Trimming cost V 2 bases and J 3 bases; bases outside gene matches: 2. The CDR3 DNA follows: TGTGCCAGCAGCTTACAGGGGGCGGACACTGAAGCTTTCTTT. It specifies CASSLQGADTEAFF.

V is TRBV7-9 and J is TRBJ2-7, with TRBD1 as a possible D gene (6 bases). V was pared by 5 bases and J by 5 bases, with 16 bases between. The CDR3 consists of 14 residues. CDR1 SEHNR and CDR2 FQNEAQ come from the germline V gene (reference sequence). In DNA form, the CDR3 reads TGTGCCAGCAGCCTATCCGGGACACTCAACGAGCAGTACTTC. Residues: CASSLSGTLNEQYF.

The CDR3 nucleotides read TGTGCCAGCAGCAAAGGGGGGCCAGAAAATTTCTATGGCTACACCTTC. Its translation: CASSKGGPENFYGYTF. The gene calls are TRBV21-1 and TRBJ1-2; the table assigns TRBD1, which was not confirmed against the DNA. TRBV21-1 corresponds to a pseudogene. There are 16 residues in the CDR3.

V usage is TRBV27 and J usage is TRBJ2-1; 9 bases fit TRBD2. V lost 2 bases and J lost 9; bases outside the gene matches: 14. The CDR3 is made up of 17 amino acids. CDR1 and CDR2 from the germline V gene are MNHEY and SMNVEV (reference sequence). Written as DNA, the CDR3 is TGTGCCAGCAGTTTAAGTGCGGGAGGGCCAGTGTCTAGTGAGCAGTTCTTC. Amino acids: CASSLSAGGPVSSEQFF.

V is TRBV19 and J is TRBJ2-5; possible D gene TRBD1, 5 bases. Germline lookup yields CDR1 LNHDA and CDR2 SQIVND (reference sequence). V lost 0 bases, J lost 0 bases, and 11 bases lay in between. The CDR3 loop spans 16 amino acids. The CDR3 DNA reads TGTGCCAGTAGTATAGACCGTGACAGTTACCAAGAGACCCAGTACTTC. This codes for CASSIDRDSYQETQYF.

The V call is TRBV18, the J call TRBJ1-6; 7 bases fit TRBD1. Germline CDR1 is KGHSH and CDR2 is LQKENI. The CDR3 is 13 residues long. Germline trimming cut 6 bases from V and 11 bases from J; bases unmatched to any gene: 7. The CDR3 is CASSPDRAAPLHF. The CDR3 bases are TGTGCCAGCTCCCCTGACAGGGCGGCACCCCTCCACTTT.

The V gene is TRBV18, the J gene TRBJ2-3; D is unresolved. Germline-derived CDR1 and CDR2 are KGHSH and LQKENI. CDR3 length: 13 residues. V dropped 2 bases and J dropped 11 bases, with 14 bases sitting between them. The CDR3 sequence is CASSPVEGSRQYF. The CDR3 region has the DNA TGTGCCAGCTCACCAGTGGAAGGTAGCCGGCAGTATTTT.

The rearrangement links TRBV7-8 to TRBJ2-7; maybe TRBD1 (6 bases). Germline V gives CDR1 SGHVS, CDR2 FQNEAQ. V was cut by 5 bases and J by 0 bases, with 17 bases left in between. The CDR3 has 16 amino acids. As DNA, the CDR3 is TGTGCCAGCAGCCTAAAAAGGACAGCCCTCTCCTACGAGCAGTACTTC. It is translated as CASSLKRTALSYEQYF.

This clone was observed a handful of times. The genes are TRBV28 and TRBJ1-5; D remains unclear. Germline V gives CDR1 MDHEN, CDR2 SYDVKM. V lost 7 bases, J lost 7 bases, and 14 bases lay in between. This CDR3 is built from 13 residues. The CDR3 DNA reads TGTGCCAGCACCCTGGTGGTAAGCCAGCCCCAGCATTTT. It translates to CASTLVVSQPQHF.

The chain uses TRBV15 and TRBJ2-3, with 8 positions matching TRBD2. Trimming took 3 bases from V and 5 from J; bases not matched to a gene: 16. In germline, CDR1 is LNHNV, CDR2 YYDKDF (reference sequence). CDR3 length equals 18 residues. This CDR3 reads CATSSLDQSGRKGDTQYF. Written as DNA, the CDR3 is TGTGCCACCAGCAGCTTGGATCAAAGCGGGAGAAAGGGAGATACGCAGTATTTT.

V gene TRBV9 combines with J gene TRBJ2-7; 8 positions agree with TRBD1. V dropped 0 bases and J dropped 3; count of bases not matched to a gene: 2. The CDR3 is 14 residues long. Germline V gene data show CDR1 as SGDLS and CDR2 as YYNGEE. The CDR3 DNA sequence: TGTGCCAGCAGCGTAGCACAGGGGGGCTACGAGCAGTACTTC. It yields the protein CASSVAQGGYEQYF. The full variable domain, in which reference TRBV9 and TRBJ2-7 provide the parts outside the CDR3, is DSGVTQTPKHLITATGQRVTLRCSPRSGDLSVYWYQQSLDQGLQFLIQYYNGEERAKGNILERFSAQQFPDLHSELNLSSLELGDSALYFCASSVAQGGYEQYFGPGTRLTVT.

The sample holds a few counts of this clone. The rearrangement joins TRBV5-1 to TRBJ1-2; no definite D call. Trimming stripped 0 bases from V and 6 bases from J, with 12 bases between. Germline-derived CDR1 and CDR2 are SGHRS and YFSETQ. CDR3 size: 14 residues. CDR3 amino acids: CASSLAGKPNGYTF. CDR3 coding DNA: TGCGCCAGCAGCTTGGCCGGGAAGCCCAATGGCTACACCTTC. The full variable domain, its missing parts supplied by reference TRBV5-1 and TRBJ1-2, is KAGVTQTPRYLIKTRGQQVTLSCSPISGHRSVSWYQQTPGQGLQFLFEYFSETQRNKGNFPGRFSGRQFSNSRSEMNVSTLELGDSALYLCASSLAGKPNGYTFGSGTRLTVV.

A single count supports this clone. The gene calls are TRBV9 and TRBJ1-2; 7 nucleotides line up with TRBD1. The CDR3 length is 14 residues. V dropped 7 bases and J dropped 7; count of bases not matched to a gene: 13. CDR1 and CDR2 from the germline V gene are SGDLS and YYNGEE. This CDR3 is CASGSRQGAGGYTF. The CDR3, as DNA: TGTGCCAGCGGGTCCCGACAGGGCGCGGGTGGCTACACCTTC.

This rearrangement joins TRBV25-1 to TRBJ2-5; 9 positions agree with TRBD2. CDR1 MGHDK and CDR2 SYGVNS come from the germline V gene. With 2 bases clipped from V and 2 bases from J, the junction kept 3 bases outside the gene matches. CDR3 length equals 15 residues. Here the CDR3 reads CASSELAGLQETQYF. The DNA for the CDR3 is TGTGCCAGCAGTGAACTAGCGGGGCTACAAGAGACCCAGTACTTC.

The chain has TRBV5-4 and TRBJ1-3; D uncertain. Per the germline V gene, CDR1 is SGHNT and CDR2 is YYREEE (reference sequence). The CDR3 consists of 16 residues. The V gene lost 0 bases and the J gene lost 1 base, with 11 bases spanning the gap. In nucleotides, the CDR3 is TGTGCCAGCAGCTTGGAACCGGGGAGTTCTGGAAACACCATATATTTT. It encodes CASSLEPGSSGNTIYF.